This T cell receptor (beta chain) is drawn from a study of blood T cell repertoires in COVID-19 (TCRdb year 2020). Context from the whole study: The collaborator samples originated in the United States, Italy and Spain and spanned the acute and convalescent phases of COVID-19. The prospective study material was composed of cDNA or gDNA derived from T cells, B-cell-depleted T cells, or PBMCs. Where HLA class I and class II types were available, the types were taken from metadata supplied by the sample provider, not from assay-based typing. Samples came from the ongoing ImmuneRACE study (first 160 participants) plus 1,254 subjects from 6 global collaborators. Deeply sampled blood TCRbeta repertoires from subjects exposed to, actively infected with, or recovered from COVID-19 were included in the dataset. Sample metadata almost always included a de-identified subject ID, COVID-19 status, age in years and sex. The repertoires were made available in a free public database intended to serve as a resource for research on the immune response to SARS-CoV-2. What the authors observed across the whole study: How much clinical and demographic metadata was included differed by source and by participant, and the metadata was provided uncurated.

TCRbeta CDR3 regions were amplified from genomic DNA by means of the immunoSEQ Assay, a bias-controlled multiplex PCR. Regarding the original processing steps: Within the assay, amplification of reference gene primers was used to estimate how many nucleated cells each sample contained. To quantify the absolute abundance of each unique TCRbeta CDR3 rearrangement, sequence reads were collapsed and filtered. For each sample, productive Simpson clonality was calculated as the square root of Simpson's diversity index over productive rearrangements. TCRdb holds this immuneACCESS table with in-frame rearrangements only. Some clones are missing; in checked studies, unresolved V genes explain under half, and the rest has no known cause. V and J calls plus clone size are reproduced from that table; the DNA served to infer D and trimming. The table for this sample lists approximately 160,000 clones; 80% to 90% of them were counted only once. The ten largest make up roughly 7.9% of the sample.

There are 15 amino acids in the CDR3, from cysteine to phenylalanine inclusive. Left in the record is the CDR3 DNA by itself, 45 bases read in frame from the first base. With respect to this clone: Its cognate antigen has yet to be identified. Base qualities were left out, and no much larger clone turns up one base away.

Collaborating institutions collected whole blood in K2EDTA tubes following their own protocols. For TCRbeta analysis, collaborators shipped samples in one of three forms: frozen whole blood, isolated PBMCs, or DNA extracted from either of those sample types. This receptor chain uses TRBV12-2 and TRBJ2-1; whether TRBD2, the table's D call, matches the DNA was not checked. TRBV12-2 is annotated as a pseudogene. Sequencing was performed on peripheral blood. The receptor was isolated from a woman in her fifties or sixties in a cohort sampled during active or convalescent COVID-19. The CDR3 in this case is CASRSPGLATNEQFF. The DNA sequence is as follows: TGTGCAAGTCGCTCACCGGGACTAGCGACGAATGAGCAGTTCTTC.